This is a list of T cell receptor beta chains from one sample in a study of blood T cell repertoires in COVID-19. Using immunoSEQ multiplex PCR, the repertoire was profiled, and TCRdb retains in-frame clones only, with some absent. There are about 50,000 clones in the sample; about nine tenths occur only once, and around 13% lies in the top ten. The sequenced sample consisted of peripheral blood. The source is a man between 65 and 79 years old with acute or convalescent COVID-19. CDR3s include the opening cysteine and the closing phenylalanine or tryptophan. A D gene is named only where the DNA matches it firmly. The listing skips clone size in some rows; elsewhere it reads once, few, many or a size class.

NA	NA	TRBJ1-5	TRBV6-4	TGTGCCAGTCCGCCGACAGCCTGTATGTATAGCAATCAGCCCCAGCATTTT	CASPPTACMYSNQPQHF
NA	NA	TRBJ2-5	TRBV5-4	TGTGCCAGCAGAACCTCGACAGTACAAGAGACCCAGTACTTC	CASRTSTVQETQYF
NA	NA	TRBJ2-1	TRBV7-2	TGTGCCAGCAGCTTTGGGGGGGGCGTAAATGAGCAGTTCTTC	CASSFGGGVNEQFF
NA	NA	TRBJ2-7	TRBV7-8	TGTGCCAGCAGCCTTGGGGAGACCTACGAGCAGTACTTC	CASSLGETYEQYF
NA	NA	TRBJ1-2	TRBV5-6	TGTGCCAGCAGCTTGGTGGGCTCTCTATACACCTTC	CASSLVGSLYTF
NA	NA	TRBJ2-5	TRBV9	TGTGCCAGCAGCGTAGTTAACTCTCAAGAGACCCAGTACTTC	CASSVVNSQETQYF
NA	NA	TRBJ2-3	TRBV10-3	TGTGCCATCAGGGCGGGCACAACCACAGATACGCAGTATTTT	CAIRAGTTTDTQYF
NA	NA	TRBJ2-2	TRBV5-5	TGTGCCAGCAGCTTGACAGGGAACACCGGGGAGCTGTTTTTT	CASSLTGNTGELFF
NA	TRBD1	TRBJ1-4	TRBV7-9	TGTGCCAGCAGCTCCCAGGGGGCGAATGAAAAACTGTTTTTT	CASSSQGANEKLFF
NA	NA	TRBJ2-1	TRBV14	TGTGCCAGCAGCGCGACAGATCTCAATGAGCAGTTCTTC	CASSATDLNEQFF
few	TRBD2	TRBJ2-1	TRBV6-6	TGTGCCAGCAGTCCCCGAGGGACTAGGAGTTACAATGAGCAGTTCTTC	CASSPRGTRSYNEQFF
NA	NA	TRBJ2-1	TRBV11-2	TGTGCCAGCAGCTTAACGGGAGGGGGCCATGAGCAGTTCTTC	CASSLTGGGHEQFF